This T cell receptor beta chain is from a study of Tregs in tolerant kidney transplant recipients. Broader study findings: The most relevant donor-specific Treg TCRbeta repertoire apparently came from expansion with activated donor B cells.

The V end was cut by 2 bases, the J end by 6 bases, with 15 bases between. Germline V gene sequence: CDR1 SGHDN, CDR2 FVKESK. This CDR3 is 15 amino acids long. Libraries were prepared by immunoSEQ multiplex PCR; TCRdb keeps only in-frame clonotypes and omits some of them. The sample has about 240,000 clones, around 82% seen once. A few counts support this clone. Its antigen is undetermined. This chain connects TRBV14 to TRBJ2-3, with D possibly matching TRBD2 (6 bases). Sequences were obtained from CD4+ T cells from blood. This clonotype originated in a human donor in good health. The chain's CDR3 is CASSQQRAPLDTQYF. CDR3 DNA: TGTGCCAGCAGCCAACAGCGGGCACCTTTGGATACGCAGTATTTT. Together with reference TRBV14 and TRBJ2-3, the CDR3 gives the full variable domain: EAGVTQFPSHSVIEKGQTVTLRCDPISGHDNLYWYRRVMGKEIKFLLHFVKESKQDESGMPNNRFLAERTGGTYSTLKVQPAELEDSGVYFCASSQQRAPLDTQYFGPGTRLTVL.